The T cell receptor (beta chain) under discussion was sequenced for a study of shared clonotypes between healthy human individuals. The overall study: Every donor yielded three CD4 naive, three CD4 memory, two CD8 naive and one CD8 memory plate. General study points: Shared clonotypes across all four donors exceeded non-shared ones in generation probability.

CD8 cells regarded as naive lacked CD45RO, were positively chosen for CCR7, and omitted terminally differentiated effector memory CD45RA+ cells. Caucasian adults living in Nashville, Tennessee, provided all samples. On this clone itself: The antigen remains undetermined.

V lost 7 bases to trimming and J lost 1 base; unmatched junction nucleotides: 4. Germline V gene sequence: CDR1 SGHRS, CDR2 YFSETQ. The CDR3 is 13 residues long. Around 30,000 T cell genomes (approximately 0.2 ug DNA) went into each sorted-subset replicate. This table comes from immunoSEQ multiplex PCR, and its TCRdb copy is limited to in-frame clones, with some not included. The repertoire holds about 2 million clones, with 85% to 95% as singletons. This receptor was obtained from a man between 18 and 29 years old in good health. This chain joins TRBV5-1 and TRBJ1-1; 7 nucleotides match TRBD1. Sample: naive CD8+ T cells sorted from blood. CDR3 residues: CASWGTENTEAFF. Written as DNA, the CDR3 is TGCGCCAGCTGGGGGACAGAGAACACTGAAGCTTTCTTT. The variable domain in full, with the rest retrieved from reference TRBV5-1 and TRBJ1-1, is KAGVTQTPRYLIKTRGQQVTLSCSPISGHRSVSWYQQTPGQGLQFLFEYFSETQRNKGNFPGRFSGRQFSNSRSEMNVSTLELGDSALYLCASWGTENTEAFFGQGTRLTVV.